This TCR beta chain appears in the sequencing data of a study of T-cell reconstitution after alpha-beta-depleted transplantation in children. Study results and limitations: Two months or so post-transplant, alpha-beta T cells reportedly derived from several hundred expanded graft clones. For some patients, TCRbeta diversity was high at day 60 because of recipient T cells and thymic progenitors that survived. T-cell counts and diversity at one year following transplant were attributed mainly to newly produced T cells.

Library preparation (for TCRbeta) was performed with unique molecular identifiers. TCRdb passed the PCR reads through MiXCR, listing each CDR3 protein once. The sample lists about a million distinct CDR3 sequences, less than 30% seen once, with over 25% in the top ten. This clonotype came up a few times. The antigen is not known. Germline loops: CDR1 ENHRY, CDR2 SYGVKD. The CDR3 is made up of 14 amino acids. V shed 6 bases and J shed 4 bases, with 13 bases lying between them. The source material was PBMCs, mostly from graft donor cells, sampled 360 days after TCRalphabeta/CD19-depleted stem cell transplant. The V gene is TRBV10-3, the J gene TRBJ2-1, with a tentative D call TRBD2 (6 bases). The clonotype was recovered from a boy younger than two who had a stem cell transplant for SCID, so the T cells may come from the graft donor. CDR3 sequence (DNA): TGTGCCATCAGCAATAGCGGAGAGTACAATGAGCAGTTCTTC. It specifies CAISNSGEYNEQFF.